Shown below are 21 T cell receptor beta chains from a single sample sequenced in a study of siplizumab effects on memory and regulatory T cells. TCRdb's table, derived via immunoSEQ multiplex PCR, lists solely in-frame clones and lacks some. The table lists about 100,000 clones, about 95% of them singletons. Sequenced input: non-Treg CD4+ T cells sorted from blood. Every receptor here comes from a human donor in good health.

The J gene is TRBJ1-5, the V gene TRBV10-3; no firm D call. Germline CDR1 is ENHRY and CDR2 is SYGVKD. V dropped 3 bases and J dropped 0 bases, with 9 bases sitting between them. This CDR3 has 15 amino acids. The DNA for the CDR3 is TGTGCCATCAGTGATGGGGATTATAGCAATCAGCCCCAGCATTTT. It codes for CAISDGDYSNQPQHF.

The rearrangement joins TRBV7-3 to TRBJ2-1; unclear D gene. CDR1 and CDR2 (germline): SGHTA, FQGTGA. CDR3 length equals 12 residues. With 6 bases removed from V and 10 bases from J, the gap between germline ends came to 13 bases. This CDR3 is CASREQQREQFF. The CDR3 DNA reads TGTGCCAGCAGGGAGCAGCAACGGGAGCAGTTCTTC.

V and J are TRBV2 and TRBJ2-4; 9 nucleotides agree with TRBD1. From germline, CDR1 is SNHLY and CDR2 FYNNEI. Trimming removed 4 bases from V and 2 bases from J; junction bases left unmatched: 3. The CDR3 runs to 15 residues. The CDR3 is CASSGQGGSKNIQYF. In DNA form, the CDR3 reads TGTGCCAGCAGTGGACAGGGGGGTTCCAAAAACATTCAGTACTTC.

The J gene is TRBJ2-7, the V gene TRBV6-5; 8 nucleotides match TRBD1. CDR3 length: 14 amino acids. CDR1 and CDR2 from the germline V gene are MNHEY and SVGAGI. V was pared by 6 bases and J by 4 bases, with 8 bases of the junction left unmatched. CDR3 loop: CASRETGVPYEQYF. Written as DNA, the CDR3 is TGTGCCAGCAGAGAGACAGGGGTCCCTTACGAGCAGTACTTC.

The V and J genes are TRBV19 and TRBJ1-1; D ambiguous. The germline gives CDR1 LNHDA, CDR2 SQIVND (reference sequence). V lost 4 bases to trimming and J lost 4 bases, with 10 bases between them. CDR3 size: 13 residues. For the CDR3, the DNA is TGTGCCAGTAGTAACCAGGCGGGCACTGAAGCTTTCTTT. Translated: CASSNQAGTEAFF.

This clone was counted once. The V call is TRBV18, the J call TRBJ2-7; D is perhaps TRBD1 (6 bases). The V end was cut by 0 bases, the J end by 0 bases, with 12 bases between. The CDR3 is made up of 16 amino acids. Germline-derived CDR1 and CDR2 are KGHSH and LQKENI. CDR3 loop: CASSPPRDRISYEQYF. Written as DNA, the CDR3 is TGTGCCAGCTCACCACCGAGAGACAGGATCTCCTACGAGCAGTACTTC.

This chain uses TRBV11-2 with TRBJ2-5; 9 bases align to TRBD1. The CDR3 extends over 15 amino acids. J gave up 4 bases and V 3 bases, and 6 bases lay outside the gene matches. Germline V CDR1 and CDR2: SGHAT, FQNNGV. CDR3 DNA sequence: TGTGCCAGCAGCTTTTCCGGGACAGGGCTAGAGACCCAGTACTTC. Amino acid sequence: CASSFSGTGLETQYF.

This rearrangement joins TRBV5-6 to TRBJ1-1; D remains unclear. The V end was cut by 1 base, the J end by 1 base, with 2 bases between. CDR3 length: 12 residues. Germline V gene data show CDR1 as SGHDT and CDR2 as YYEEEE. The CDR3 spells CASSLQNTEAFF. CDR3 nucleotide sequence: TGTGCCAGCAGCTTGCAGAACACTGAAGCTTTCTTT.

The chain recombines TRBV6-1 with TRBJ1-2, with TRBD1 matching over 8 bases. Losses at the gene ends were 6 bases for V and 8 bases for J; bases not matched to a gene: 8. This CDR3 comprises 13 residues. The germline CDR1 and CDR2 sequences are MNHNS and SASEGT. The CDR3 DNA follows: TGTGCCAGCAGGACGGTCGGGACAGGAGGCTACACCTTC. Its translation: CASRTVGTGGYTF.

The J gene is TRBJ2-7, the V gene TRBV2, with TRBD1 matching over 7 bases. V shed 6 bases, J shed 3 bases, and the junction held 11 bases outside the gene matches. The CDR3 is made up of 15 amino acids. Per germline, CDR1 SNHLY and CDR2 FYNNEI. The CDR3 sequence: CASRADREVHYEQYF. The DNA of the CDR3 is TGTGCCAGCAGAGCTGACAGGGAAGTTCACTACGAGCAGTACTTC.

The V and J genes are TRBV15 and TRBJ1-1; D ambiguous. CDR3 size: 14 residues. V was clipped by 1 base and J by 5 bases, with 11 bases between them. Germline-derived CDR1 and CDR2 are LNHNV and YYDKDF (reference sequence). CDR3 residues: CATSRGREVTEAFF. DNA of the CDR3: TGTGCCACCAGCAGAGGGAGGGAAGTTACTGAAGCTTTCTTT.

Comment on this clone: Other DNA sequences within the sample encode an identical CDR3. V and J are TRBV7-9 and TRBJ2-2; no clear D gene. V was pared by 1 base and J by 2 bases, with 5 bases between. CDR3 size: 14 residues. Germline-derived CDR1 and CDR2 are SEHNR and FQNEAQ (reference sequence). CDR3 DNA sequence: TGTGCCAGCAGCTTAGGGGGAAACACCGGGGAGCTGTTTTTT. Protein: CASSLGGNTGELFF.

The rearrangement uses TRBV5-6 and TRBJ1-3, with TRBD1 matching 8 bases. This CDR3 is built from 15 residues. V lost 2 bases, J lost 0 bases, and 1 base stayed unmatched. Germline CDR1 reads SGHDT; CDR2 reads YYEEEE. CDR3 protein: CASSFTGGSGNTIYF. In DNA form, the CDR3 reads TGTGCCAGCAGCTTTACAGGGGGCTCTGGAAACACCATATATTTT.

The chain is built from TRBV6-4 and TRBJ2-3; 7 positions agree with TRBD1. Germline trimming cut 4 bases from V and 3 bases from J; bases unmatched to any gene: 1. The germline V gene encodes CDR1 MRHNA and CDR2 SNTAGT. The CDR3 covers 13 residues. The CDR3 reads CASSGQGTDTQYF. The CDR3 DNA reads TGTGCCAGCAGTGGACAGGGAACAGATACGCAGTATTTT.

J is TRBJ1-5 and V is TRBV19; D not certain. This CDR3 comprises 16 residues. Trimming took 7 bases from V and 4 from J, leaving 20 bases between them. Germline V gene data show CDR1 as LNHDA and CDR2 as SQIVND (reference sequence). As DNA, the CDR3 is TGTGCCAGTACCCCGAGAAGGGAGGCTGTTAATCAGCCCCAGCATTTT. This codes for CASTPRREAVNQPQHF.

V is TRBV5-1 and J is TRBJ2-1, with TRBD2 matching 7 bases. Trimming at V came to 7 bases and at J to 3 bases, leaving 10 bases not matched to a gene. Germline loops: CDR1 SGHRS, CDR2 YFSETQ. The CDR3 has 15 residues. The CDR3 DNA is TGCGCCAGCGAACTTGACGGGACTATCTACAATGAGCAGTTCTTC. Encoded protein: CASELDGTIYNEQFF.

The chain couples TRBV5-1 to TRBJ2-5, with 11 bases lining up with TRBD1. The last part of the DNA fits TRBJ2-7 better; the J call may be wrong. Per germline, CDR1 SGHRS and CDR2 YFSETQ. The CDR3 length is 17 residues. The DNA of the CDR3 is TGCGCCAGCAGCTTCTACTTCGGACAGGGGGCGAACTACGAGCAGTACTTC. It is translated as CASSFYFGQGANYEQYF.

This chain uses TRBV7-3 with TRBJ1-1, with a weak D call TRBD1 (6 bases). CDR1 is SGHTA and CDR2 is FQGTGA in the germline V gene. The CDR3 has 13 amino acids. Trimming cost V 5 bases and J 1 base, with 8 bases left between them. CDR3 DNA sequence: TGTGCCAGCAGCGAACAGGGGAACACTGAAGCTTTCTTT. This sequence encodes CASSEQGNTEAFF.

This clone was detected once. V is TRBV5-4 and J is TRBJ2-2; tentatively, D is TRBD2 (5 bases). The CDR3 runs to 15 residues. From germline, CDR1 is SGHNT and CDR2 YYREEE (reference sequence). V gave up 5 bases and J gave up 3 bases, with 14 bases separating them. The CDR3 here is CASRPMVGDTGELFF. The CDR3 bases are TGTGCCAGCAGACCTATGGTCGGGGACACCGGGGAGCTGTTTTTT.

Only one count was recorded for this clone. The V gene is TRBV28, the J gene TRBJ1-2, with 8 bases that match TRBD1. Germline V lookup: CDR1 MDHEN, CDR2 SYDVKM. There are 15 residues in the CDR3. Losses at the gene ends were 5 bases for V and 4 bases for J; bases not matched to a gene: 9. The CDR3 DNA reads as TGTGCCAGCAGTACACGACAGGGGCGATTCTATGGCTACACCTTC. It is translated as CASSTRQGRFYGYTF.

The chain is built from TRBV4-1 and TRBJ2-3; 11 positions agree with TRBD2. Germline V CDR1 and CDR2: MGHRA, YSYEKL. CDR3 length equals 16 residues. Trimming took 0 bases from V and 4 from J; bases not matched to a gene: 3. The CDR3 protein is CASSQDWGLAADTQYF. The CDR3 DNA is TGCGCCAGCAGCCAAGATTGGGGACTAGCGGCAGATACGCAGTATTTT.